A few counts support the clone carrying this T cell receptor beta chain. This entry belongs to a study of blood T cell repertoires in COVID-19. Turning to the study itself: Researchers got acute and convalescent COVID-19 samples from the United States, Italy and Spain.

Original processing notes: The authors estimated nucleated cell counts from reference gene primer amplification. Only in-frame clones appear in the TCRdb table, and some are missing; sequencing was by immunoSEQ multiplex PCR. The V and J calls and clone size were taken over from that table, and D and trimming were inferred from the DNA. The sample lists some 9,000 clones; around 90% were seen once. This receptor was taken from a woman aged 50 to 65 with active COVID-19. Material: peripheral blood.

The CDR3 here is CASSQLAGVINNEQFF. In nucleotides, the CDR3 is TGCGCCAGCAGCCAACTAGCGGGAGTAATAAACAATGAGCAGTTCTTC. This sequence joins TRBV4-1 and TRBJ2-1, with 10 bases matching TRBD2. CDR3 size: 16 residues. Germline V CDR1 and CDR2: MGHRA, YSYEKL. V shed 2 bases, J shed 5 bases, and the junction held 6 bases outside the gene matches.